These 9 T cell receptor beta chains share one sample of origin, sequenced in a study of cytomegalovirus exposure and HLA in healthy donors. Assay used: immunoSEQ multiplex PCR; TCRdb lists only in-frame clones, some missing. Altogether approximately 160,000 clones are present, roughly 89% being singletons, with the ten largest covering more than 3.5%. Sequenced material: PBMCs. Every receptor here comes from a man in his late teens or twenties in good health and CMV-seropositive.

This clone has just a few counts. This chain links TRBV27 with TRBJ2-7; D may be TRBD1 (5 bases). V was pared by 2 bases and J by 2 bases, with 7 bases between. Germline loops: CDR1 MNHEY, CDR2 SMNVEV (reference sequence). This CDR3 spans 13 amino acids. The DNA of the CDR3 is TGTGCCAGCAGTTTAGCAGGGACCTACGAGCAGTACTTC. It encodes CASSLAGTYEQYF.

The chain carries TRBV2 and TRBJ1-5; no clear D gene. Per germline, CDR1 SNHLY and CDR2 FYNNEI. The V and J ends lost 8 bases and 5 bases respectively, with 13 bases between them. The CDR3 consists of 13 residues. CDR3 loop: CASLDSPHQPQHF. DNA of the CDR3: TGTGCCAGCCTAGATAGCCCACATCAGCCCCAGCATTTT.

The genes are TRBV30 and TRBJ2-1; 7 nucleotides line up with TRBD2. Unmatched junction bases numbered 9, after V lost 0 bases and J lost 7 bases. CDR3 size: 15 residues. CDR1 is GTSNPN, CDR2 SVGIG, per germline (reference sequence). The CDR3 sequence is CAWSVPIPGRNEQFF. The CDR3 nucleotides read TGTGCCTGGAGTGTACCGATCCCCGGGAGGAATGAGCAGTTCTTC.

This clone was detected once. V is TRBV10-3 and J is TRBJ2-7; the match to TRBD2 covers 7 bases. V shed 2 bases and J 3 bases; nucleotides not matched to a gene: 7. The V gene's germline CDR1 is ENHRY and CDR2 SYGVKD. This CDR3 is 15 amino acids long. This CDR3 reads CAISENEASGYEQYF. DNA for the CDR3: TGTGCCATCAGTGAGAATGAGGCTAGCGGCTACGAGCAGTACTTC.

The rearrangement links TRBV29-1 to TRBJ2-7; 15 bases match TRBD2. This CDR3 contains 18 residues. The V segment lost 0 bases and the J segment 5 bases; nucleotides outside the gene matches: 11. The germline V gene encodes CDR1 SQVTM and CDR2 ANQGSEA. CDR3 sequence: CSVEDGGLAGGPGDEQYF. DNA of the CDR3: TGCAGCGTTGAAGATGGTGGACTAGCGGGAGGGCCAGGGGACGAGCAGTACTTC.

The table lists this clone with a count of one. The J gene is TRBJ2-7, the V gene TRBV27, with 10 bases lining up with TRBD1. After removal of 2 bases from V and 3 bases from J, the junction contained 4 bases not matched to a gene. Germline assignment: CDR1 MNHEY and CDR2 SMNVEV (reference sequence). The CDR3 is 15 amino acids. In DNA form, the CDR3 reads TGTGCCAGCAGTTTACGGGGACAGGGGTTCTACGAGCAGTACTTC. Translated: CASSLRGQGFYEQYF.

This clone has just one count. The CDR3 is CASSWKTGPSLNYGYTF. CDR3 coding DNA: TGTGCCAGCAGCTGGAAAACGGGTCCCTCCCTTAACTATGGCTACACCTTC. The chain has TRBV5-8 and TRBJ1-2; D is uncertain. The V and J ends lost 3 bases and 1 base respectively, with 19 bases between them. This CDR3 region has 17 residues. CDR1 is SGHTS, CDR2 YDEGEE, per germline.

The chain employs TRBV15 and TRBJ2-7; D is perhaps TRBD1 (5 bases). Germline V gene data show CDR1 as LNHNV and CDR2 as YYDKDF (reference sequence). This CDR3 is built from 15 residues. V shed 1 base and J shed 1 base, with 11 bases lying between them. DNA of the CDR3: TGTGCCACCAGCAGAGCCGGGCCAGGGTCCTACGAGCAGTACTTC. Its protein product is CATSRAGPGSYEQYF.

The chain employs TRBV18 and TRBJ2-1; 8 nucleotides agree with TRBD2. Germline assignment: CDR1 KGHSH and CDR2 LQKENI. This CDR3 has 16 residues. Losses at the gene ends were 0 bases for V and 1 base for J; bases not matched to a gene: 2. CDR3 nucleotide sequence: TGTGCCAGCTCACCACCGCGGGGGGAATCCTACAATGAGCAGTTCTTC. Translating it yields CASSPPRGESYNEQFF.